Listed below are T cell receptor beta chains from one sample, sequenced in a study of blood T cell repertoires in COVID-19. Here immunoSEQ multiplex PCR was the method, and the copy in TCRdb shows in-frame clones only, minus some. The table lists 300,000 to 450,000 clones, more than 75% of them singletons. The sample consisted of PBMCs or T cells enriched from blood (not recorded which). Source of these receptors: a man aged 25 to 40 who had recovered from COVID-19. The CDR3 runs from the conserved cysteine through the conserved F or W. Fields, in order: V gene, J gene, clone size, D gene, CDR3 protein, CDR3 DNA. The D gene is left open where the match is weak. A row's size may be missing; if present it is once, few, many or a size class.

v_gene: TRBV19
j_gene: TRBJ2-3
abundance: .
d_gene: .
CDR3aa: CASSIAGEEIDTQYF
CDR3nt: TGTGCCAGTAGTATAGCAGGGGAAGAGATAGATACGCAGTATTTT

v_gene: TRBV10-2
j_gene: TRBJ2-1
abundance: once
d_gene: .
CDR3aa: CASSEVPRQYNEQFF
CDR3nt: TGCGCCAGCAGTGAGGTCCCGCGACAGTACAATGAGCAGTTCTTC

v_gene: TRBV12-3/TRBV12-4
j_gene: TRBJ1-2
abundance: .
d_gene: .
CDR3aa: CASSLSVDYGYTF
CDR3nt: TGTGCCAGCAGTTTATCCGTAGACTATGGCTACACCTTC

v_gene: TRBV7-6
j_gene: TRBJ2-5
abundance: .
d_gene: .
CDR3aa: CASSLGHKTSKTQYF
CDR3nt: TGTGCCAGCAGCTTAGGCCATAAGACTTCAAAGACCCAGTACTTC

v_gene: TRBV7-9
j_gene: TRBJ2-5
abundance: .
d_gene: .
CDR3aa: CASSLAVGGQETQYF
CDR3nt: TGTGCCAGCAGCTTAGCCGTCGGCGGCCAAGAGACCCAGTACTTC

v_gene: TRBV3-1/TRBV3-2
j_gene: TRBJ1-5
abundance: .
d_gene: .
CDR3aa: CASSLSGSNQPQHF
CDR3nt: TGTGCCAGCAGCCTTAGCGGGAGCAATCAGCCCCAGCATTTT

v_gene: TRBV7-9
j_gene: TRBJ1-5
abundance: .
d_gene: .
CDR3aa: CASGTGFDNQPQHF
CDR3nt: TGTGCCAGCGGAACAGGGTTCGACAATCAGCCCCAGCATTTT

v_gene: TRBV7-3
j_gene: TRBJ1-1
abundance: once
d_gene: .
CDR3aa: CASSEDGENTEAFF
CDR3nt: TGTGCCAGCAGCGAAGACGGGGAGAACACTGAAGCTTTCTTT

v_gene: TRBV6-5
j_gene: TRBJ1-4
abundance: .
d_gene: .
CDR3aa: CASQGALNEKLFF
CDR3nt: TGTGCCAGTCAAGGGGCCCTAAATGAAAAACTGTTTTTT

v_gene: TRBV11-3
j_gene: TRBJ2-7
abundance: .
d_gene: TRBD1
CDR3aa: CASSLRDSYEQYF
CDR3nt: TGTGCCAGCAGCTTAAGGGACAGCTACGAGCAGTACTTC

v_gene: TRBV10-2
j_gene: TRBJ1-2
abundance: .
d_gene: .
CDR3aa: CASREVFPPYGYTF
CDR3nt: TGCGCCAGCCGAGAGGTGTTCCCTCCCTATGGCTACACCTTC

v_gene: TRBV19
j_gene: TRBJ2-7
abundance: .
d_gene: TRBD1
CDR3aa: CASSIDGFPGQGTYEQYF
CDR3nt: TGTGCCAGTAGTATAGATGGATTCCCGGGACAGGGGACCTACGAGCAGTACTTC

v_gene: TRBV7-3
j_gene: TRBJ1-6
abundance: .
d_gene: .
CDR3aa: CASSLASPGSSYNSPLHF
CDR3nt: TGTGCCAGCAGCTTAGCATCACCCGGGAGCTCCTATAATTCACCCCTCCACTTT

v_gene: TRBV5-4
j_gene: TRBJ2-1
abundance: .
d_gene: .
CDR3aa: CASSLERDSSSYNEQFF
CDR3nt: TGTGCCAGCAGCTTGGAACGGGATTCCAGCTCCTACAATGAGCAGTTCTTC

v_gene: TRBV7-9
j_gene: TRBJ1-2
abundance: once
d_gene: .
CDR3aa: CASSLSAAGVASGYTF
CDR3nt: TGTGCCAGCAGCTTATCCGCGGCAGGGGTGGCTTCGGGCTACACCTTC

v_gene: TRBV19
j_gene: TRBJ1-5
abundance: .
d_gene: .
CDR3aa: CASSIDRGHRSNQPQHF
CDR3nt: TGTGCCAGTAGTATAGATCGGGGACATAGAAGCAATCAGCCCCAGCATTTT

v_gene: TRBV7-8
j_gene: TRBJ1-3
abundance: .
d_gene: .
CDR3aa: CASSSGGVSGNTIYF
CDR3nt: TGTGCCAGCAGCTCCGGGGGGGTCTCTGGAAACACCATATATTTT

v_gene: TRBV12-3/TRBV12-4
j_gene: TRBJ1-1
abundance: .
d_gene: .
CDR3aa: CASILGAYTEAFF
CDR3nt: TGTGCCAGCATTTTAGGGGCGTACACTGAAGCTTTCTTT

v_gene: TRBV11-1
j_gene: TRBJ2-3
abundance: once
d_gene: .
CDR3aa: CASSYSGVHTDTQYF
CDR3nt: TGTGCCAGCAGCTACTCCGGGGTCCACACAGATACGCAGTATTTT

v_gene: TRBV7-9
j_gene: TRBJ2-1
abundance: .
d_gene: TRBD2
CDR3aa: CASSLGRRPFGEGQFF
CDR3nt: TGTGCCAGCAGCTTAGGGAGACGGCCGTTTGGGGAGGGGCAGTTCTTC

v_gene: TRBV15
j_gene: TRBJ1-5
abundance: .
d_gene: .
CDR3aa: CATSRDRDLGAGYQPQHF
CDR3nt: TGTGCCACCAGCAGAGATCGGGATTTGGGGGCGGGTTATCAGCCCCAGCATTTT

v_gene: TRBV7-8
j_gene: TRBJ1-6
abundance: .
d_gene: .
CDR3aa: CASGTRQRNSPLHF
CDR3nt: TGTGCCAGCGGAACCAGGCAGAGAAATTCACCCCTCCACTTT

v_gene: TRBV6-5
j_gene: TRBJ2-1
abundance: .
d_gene: .
CDR3aa: CASSYTPWGRYNEQFF
CDR3nt: TGTGCCAGCAGTTACACCCCATGGGGCAGGTACAATGAGCAGTTCTTC

v_gene: TRBV4-3
j_gene: TRBJ2-4
abundance: .
d_gene: .
CDR3aa: CASSQVLLAKNIQYF
CDR3nt: TGCGCCAGCAGCCAAGTTCTCCTAGCCAAAAACATTCAGTACTTC

v_gene: TRBV7-9
j_gene: TRBJ1-2
abundance: .
d_gene: TRBD1
CDR3aa: CASSLAGGAANYGYTF
CDR3nt: TGTGCCAGCAGCTTAGCAGGGGGCGCAGCTAACTATGGCTACACCTTC

v_gene: TRBV7-9
j_gene: TRBJ2-1
abundance: .
d_gene: TRBD2
CDR3aa: CASRRAGGFNNEQFF
CDR3nt: TGTGCCAGCAGACGCGCGGGGGGGTTCAACAATGAGCAGTTCTTC

v_gene: TRBV6-2/TRBV6-3
j_gene: TRBJ1-5
abundance: .
d_gene: .
CDR3aa: CASSYPDSLFLSQHF
CDR3nt: TGTGCCAGCAGTTACCCGGACAGTCTTTTCCTGTCCCAGCATTTT